These T cell receptor beta chains were read from a single sample in a study of cytomegalovirus exposure and HLA in healthy donors. Clones were sequenced by immunoSEQ multiplex PCR, and TCRdb holds only the in-frame ones, with some missing. Here the sample spans some 90,000 clones, roughly 76% being singletons. Sequenced input: PBMCs. The receptors here all came from a man aged 45-65 years in good health and CMV-seronegative. Each CDR3 is given with its conserved first and last residue. A D gene is named only where the DNA matches it firmly. Only some rows state a clone size, as once, few, many or a class for expanded clones.

>TRBJ2-4|TRBV6-1|NA|NA
TGTGCCAGCAGTGATACAGGGAAGGCCAAAAACATTCAGTACTTC
CASSDTGKAKNIQYF
>TRBJ1-5|TRBV18|TRBD1|NA
TGTGCCAGCTCACCGGAACAGGGGGCTTCGGGACAGCCCCAGCATTTT
CASSPEQGASGQPQHF
>TRBJ2-3|TRBV5-6|TRBD2|once
TGTGCCAGCAGCCTAGCGGGGGTCAGAGATACGCAGTATTTT
CASSLAGVRDTQYF
>TRBJ2-6|TRBV19|NA|NA
TGTGCCAGTAGGACATCGGCCGGGAACTCTGGGGCCAACGTCCTGACTTTC
CASRTSAGNSGANVLTF
>TRBJ1-3|TRBV4-2|NA|NA
TGTGCCAGCAGCCAAGATGTGGCTGACTCTGGAAACACCATATATTTT
CASSQDVADSGNTIYF
>TRBJ2-7|TRBV27|TRBD1|NA
TGTGCCAGCAGTCCTCGTTGGCAGGGGGCGAGCGAGCAGTACTTC
CASSPRWQGASEQYF
>TRBJ2-5|TRBV19|NA|NA
TGTGCCAGTAGTATCAGGGGTCGGGAGACCCAGTACTTC
CASSIRGRETQYF
>TRBJ2-7|TRBV7-8|TRBD1|NA
TGTGCCAGCAGCCGGGGAGGGACAGGGGGCAAATATCTCTACGAGCAGTACTTC
CASSRGGTGGKYLYEQYF
>TRBJ2-5|TRBV9|NA|NA
TGTGCCAGCAGCGCCCGGGGGAGGTCAGAGACCCAGTACTTC
CASSARGRSETQYF
>TRBJ2-1|TRBV5-1|TRBD2|once
TGCGCCAGCAGCTTGGAAGGACTAGGTGGCCATGAGCAGTTCTTC
CASSLEGLGGHEQFF
>TRBJ2-7|TRBV19|NA|NA
TGTGCCAGTAGTACAGGGGACATCAGCTACGAGCAGTACTTC
CASSTGDISYEQYF
>TRBJ2-2|TRBV5-1|NA|NA
TGCGCCAGCAGCTTGCAGGGGTCGGGTTCCGGGGAGCTGTTTTTT
CASSLQGSGSGELFF
>TRBJ2-2|TRBV25-1|TRBD2|NA
TGTGCCAGCAGTGAAGGCCTAGCGGGCACCGGGGAGCTGTTTTTT
CASSEGLAGTGELFF
>TRBJ2-5|TRBV7-9|TRBD2|NA
TGTGCCATCCACGGGGGGGCGAAAGAGACCCAGTACTTC
CAIHGGAKETQYF
>TRBJ1-5|TRBV6-1|NA|NA
TGTGCCAGCAGTGGGGAGGGGAGGGATCGCAATCAGCCCCAGCATTTT
CASSGEGRDRNQPQHF
>TRBJ2-7|TRBV7-2|NA|NA
TGTGCCAGCAGCGCCGCGGGAATATGGGAGCAGTACTTC
CASSAAGIWEQYF
>TRBJ2-7|TRBV6-1|NA|NA
TGTGCCAGCACCTATAGTCCCTCCTACGAGCAGTACTTC
CASTYSPSYEQYF
>TRBJ2-1|TRBV19|TRBD1|NA
TGTGCCAGTAGTTCCCGGGACAGCCTCTACAATGAGCAGTTCTTC
CASSSRDSLYNEQFF
>TRBJ2-7|TRBV27|TRBD2|NA
TGTGCCAGCAGTCAGTCAGCGGGGTCGTCCTACGAGCAGTACTTC
CASSQSAGSSYEQYF
>TRBJ1-5|TRBV4-1|NA|few
TGCGCCAGCAGCCAAGGGATCGGACAGAATCGCAATCAGCCCCAGCATTTT
CASSQGIGQNRNQPQHF
>TRBJ2-1|TRBV6-5|TRBD2|NA
TGTGCCAGCAGCGGACTAGCGGGTTTCCATGAGCAGTTCTTC
CASSGLAGFHEQFF
>TRBJ2-1|TRBV6-1|NA|few
TGTGCCAGCATCTGGCAGGAGGGCGTTGAGCAGTTCTTC
CASIWQEGVEQFF
>TRBJ1-2|TRBV28|NA|NA
TGTGCCAGCAGCAGGGGCTATGGCTACACCTTC
CASSRGYGYTF
>TRBJ1-6|TRBV6-5|TRBD1|NA
TGTGCCAGCAGGGGACAGGGTCTAGGGAATTCACCCCTCCACTTT
CASRGQGLGNSPLHF
>TRBJ1-4|TRBV6-1|NA|NA
TGTGCCAGCACCCCCCCCGAGGGATCTAATGAAAAACTGTTTTTT
CASTPPEGSNEKLFF
>TRBJ2-3|TRBV4-2|NA|NA
TGTGCCAGCAGCACCACCGGGACACAGTTAGAGACAGATACGCAGTATTTT
CASSTTGTQLETDTQYF
>TRBJ1-1|TRBV7-2|TRBD1|NA
TGTGCCAGCAGCTGGGGACAGATGAACACTGAAGCTTTCTTT
CASSWGQMNTEAFF
>TRBJ2-2|TRBV7-7|TRBD2|few
TGTGCTAGCAGACTAGCGGGAGTTGGAACCGGGGAGCTGTTTTTT
CASRLAGVGTGELFF
>TRBJ1-2|TRBV7-2|NA|NA
TGTGCCAGCAGCTTATCCAGACAAGGCTACACCTTC
CASSLSRQGYTF
>TRBJ2-3|TRBV13|NA|few
TGTGCCAGCAGCTTACTGCAGGGTAGCACAGATACGCAGTATTTT
CASSLLQGSTDTQYF
>TRBJ2-7|TRBV29-1|TRBD1|NA
TGCAGCGTTGACGGAGCGACAGGGAGCTCCTACGAGCAGTACTTC
CSVDGATGSSYEQYF
>TRBJ1-5|TRBV6-6|TRBD1|NA
TGTGCCAGCAGGGACAGGGATGGAGGCAATCAGCCCCAGCATTTT
CASRDRDGGNQPQHF
>TRBJ2-1|TRBV10-1|NA|once
TGCGCCAGCAGTGTATCGAGCGGATCCTACAATGAGCAGTTCTTC
CASSVSSGSYNEQFF
>TRBJ2-1|TRBV5-4|TRBD2|NA
TGTGCCAGCAGCGCCCCGGGACTAGCGCCATACAATGAGCAGTTCTTC
CASSAPGLAPYNEQFF
>TRBJ1-1|TRBV12-5|TRBD1|NA
TGTGCTAGTGGTCCACAGGGGTGGGGAGCTTTCTTT
CASGPQGWGAFF
>TRBJ1-1|TRBV27|NA|once
TGTGCCAGCCTCCGTAGGGGAAACATGAACACTGAAGCTTTCTTT
CASLRRGNMNTEAFF
>TRBJ2-2|TRBV5-6|NA|NA
TGTGCCAGCACCATCCCAGGGGTTGGAGGTACCGGGGAGCTGTTTTTT
CASTIPGVGGTGELFF
>TRBJ1-4|TRBV29-1|TRBD1|NA
TGCAGCGTTGAAACTTTTGGACAGGGCGGCGATGAAAAACTGTTTTTT
CSVETFGQGGDEKLFF
>TRBJ1-1|TRBV2|NA|NA
TGTGCCAGCAGTCCTCAGAACAGGGATAGCACTGAAGCTTTCTTT
CASSPQNRDSTEAFF
>TRBJ2-4|TRBV11-2|TRBD1|NA
TGTGCCAGCAGCCCCCCCCCGGAGAGCAGGGGGTTGTTGAACATTCAGTACTTC
CASSPPPESRGLLNIQYF